This is a list of T cell receptor beta chains from one sample in a study of T-cell reconstitution after alpha-beta-depleted transplantation in children. TCRdb recomputed calls from the PCR reads with MiXCR, one row per CDR3 protein. The data hold just under 350,000 distinct CDR3 sequences, with about 17% observed a single time. The input for sequencing was PBMCs, mostly from graft donor cells, taken 360 days after TCRalphabeta/CD19-depleted stem cell transplant. Source of these receptors: a male patient under 10 years old who had a stem cell transplant for acute lymphoblastic leukemia, so the T cells may come from the graft donor. Both conserved end residues are part of each CDR3. Fields, in order: D gene, clone size, V gene, J gene, CDR3 protein, CDR3 DNA. The D gene is left open where the match is weak. Clone size is stated in some rows and not others, as once, few, many or a class when expanded.

-,few,TRBV6-2/TRBV6-3,TRBJ1-5,CASDPGPIPTSNQPQHF,TGTGCCAGTGACCCGGGACCGATCCCTACTAGCAATCAGCCCCAGCATTTT
-,few,TRBV3-1,TRBJ2-7,CASSREGGPTYEQYF,TGTGCCAGCAGCCGAGAAGGAGGACCCACCTACGAGCAGTACTTC
-,-,TRBV21-1,TRBJ2-7,CASSKASGAPYEQYF,TGTGCCAGCAGCAAAGCTAGCGGGGCCCCCTACGAGCAGTACTTC
-,-,TRBV6-1,TRBJ1-1,CASSKRGQGEAFF,TGTGCCAGCAGTAAACGGGGGCAGGGTGAGGCTTTCTTT
TRBD1,many,TRBV20-1,TRBJ2-2,CSALDRENTGELFF,TGCAGTGCTCTCGACAGGGAAAACACCGGGGAGCTGTTTTTT
-,few,TRBV12-3/TRBV12-4,TRBJ1-6,CASSLEQGNSPLHF,TGTGCCAGCAGTTTAGAGCAGGGCAATTCACCCCTCCACTTT
TRBD1,-,TRBV12-3/TRBV12-4,TRBJ1-1,CASSPDRADFF,TGTGCCAGCAGTCCCGACAGGGCGGATTTCTTT
-,-,TRBV5-1,TRBJ1-5,CASSLVPQPQHF,TGCGCCAGCAGCTTGGTGCCACAGCCCCAGCATTTT
-,once,TRBV28,TRBJ1-2,CASSLPGINYGYTF,TGTGCCAGCAGCCTTCCGGGGATAAACTATGGCTACACCTTC
TRBD1,-,TRBV20-1,TRBJ1-2,CSARVASGGDGGYTF,TGCAGTGCTAGAGTCGCCTCAGGGGGGGACGGTGGCTACACCTTC
TRBD1,few,TRBV29-1,TRBJ1-1,CSVEDLRGHPLNGAFF,TGCAGCGTTGAAGATCTAAGGGGGCATCCTCTCAATGGGGCTTTCTTT
TRBD1,few,TRBV25-1,TRBJ1-5,CASSGTGAFQPQHF,TGTGCCAGCAGTGGGACAGGGGCTTTTCAGCCCCAGCATTTT
-,many,TRBV12-3/TRBV12-4,TRBJ2-2,CASSLENTGELFF,TGTGCCAGCAGTTTGGAGAACACCGGGGAGCTGTTTTTT
-,-,TRBV29-1,TRBJ2-1,CSVGPYGSGRAYNEQFF,TGCAGCGTGGGACCGTATGGATCGGGGCGGGCCTACAATGAGCAGTTCTTC
-,few,TRBV20-1,TRBJ2-3,CSAKSGSSTDTQYF,TGCAGTGCTAAGAGTGGCAGCAGCACAGATACGCAGTATTTT
-,few,TRBV5-5,TRBJ2-7,CASSLKPSYEQYF,TGTGCCAGCAGCTTGAAACCGTCCTACGAGCAGTACTTC
TRBD2,-,TRBV5-1,TRBJ2-3,CASSGGVSGTDTQYF,TGCGCCAGCAGCGGGGGGGTTTCAGGCACAGATACGCAGTATTTT
-,few,TRBV20-1,TRBJ1-2,CRAHRTALNYGYTF,TGCAGGGCCCATAGGACCGCGCTTAACTATGGCTACACCTTC
-,-,TRBV14,TRBJ1-1,CASSQDAITEAFF,TGTGCCAGCAGCCAAGATGCGATCACTGAAGCTTTCTTT
-,-,TRBV5-6,TRBJ2-2,CASSFGGALTGELFF,TGTGCCAGCAGCTTTGGGGGAGCGCTCACCGGGGAGCTGTTTTTT
TRBD2,-,TRBV12-3/TRBV12-4,TRBJ2-5,CASSTSGRGGETQYF,TGTGCCAGCAGTACTAGCGGGAGAGGGGGAGAGACCCAGTACTTC
-,few,TRBV4-3,TRBJ2-1,CASSQEAGPPYNEQFF,TGCGCCAGCAGCCAAGAGGCAGGGCCCCCCTACAATGAGCAGTTCTTC
-,-,TRBV27,TRBJ1-2,CASRLGGGYGYTF,TGTGCCAGCCGCCTGGGCGGGGGCTATGGCTACACCTTC
-,-,TRBV18,TRBJ2-1,CASYPHPDFLYNEQFF,TGTGCCAGCTACCCTCACCCGGACTTCCTCTACAATGAGCAGTTCTTC
-,-,TRBV4-1,TRBJ2-2,CASSQIGGRTGELFF,TGCGCCAGCAGCCAGATAGGGGGGCGCACCGGGGAGCTGTTTTTT
TRBD2,-,TRBV6-1,TRBJ2-1,CATGGWGLEGDEQFF,TGTGCCACCGGGGGCTGGGGACTAGAAGGCGATGAGCAGTTCTTC
-,-,TRBV30,TRBJ1-5,CAWNPGTDQPQHF,TGTGCCTGGAATCCAGGGACCGATCAGCCCCAGCATTTT
-,-,TRBV7-6,TRBJ2-1,CASSLFTGEYNEQFF,TGTGCCAGCAGCTTATTTACAGGAGAATACAATGAGCAGTTCTTC
-,-,TRBV5-1,TRBJ2-7,CASSGGAGGDEQYF,TGCGCCAGCTCTGGGGGAGCCGGCGGTGACGAGCAGTACTTC
-,many,TRBV9,TRBJ2-2,CASSPSAGYTGELFF,TGTGCCAGCAGCCCATCCGCAGGGTACACCGGGGAGCTGTTTTTT
TRBD1,few,TRBV15,TRBJ2-5,CATSPRTGGQETQYF,TGTGCCACCAGCCCCCGGACAGGGGGCCAAGAGACCCAGTACTTC
-,many,TRBV5-1,TRBJ2-2,CASSSITGHLNTGELFF,TGCGCCAGCAGCTCTATCACGGGACACTTAAACACCGGGGAGCTGTTTTTT
-,few,TRBV28,TRBJ2-2,CASSLRTYSNTGELFF,TGTGCCAGCAGTCTCCGGACATATTCGAACACCGGGGAGCTGTTTTTT
-,many,TRBV5-1,TRBJ2-2,CASSDSPTGTGELFF,TGCGCCAGCAGCGACAGCCCTACGGGGACCGGGGAGCTGTTTTTT
TRBD1,few,TRBV20-1,TRBJ1-5,CSANRDRGTIGNQPQHF,TGCAGTGCCAACCGGGACAGAGGGACTATAGGCAATCAGCCCCAGCATTTT
TRBD1,few,TRBV7-6,TRBJ2-7,CASSPQQGSYEQYF,TGTGCCAGCAGCCCACAACAGGGGTCCTACGAGCAGTACTTC
TRBD2,many,TRBV20-1,TRBJ2-1,CSARDGSGRSSYNEQFF,TGCAGTGCTAGAGATGGTAGCGGGCGTAGCTCCTACAATGAGCAGTTCTTC
-,-,TRBV9,TRBJ2-2,CASSVDQPGGELFF,TGTGCCAGCAGCGTAGATCAACCGGGCGGGGAGCTGTTTTTT
TRBD1,few,TRBV28,TRBJ2-3,CASRDRGKTDTQYF,TGTGCCAGCAGGGACAGGGGAAAAACAGATACGCAGTATTTT
-,once,TRBV6-2/TRBV6-3,TRBJ2-1,CASSYSWASDGNVHEQFF,TGTGCCAGCAGTTACTCCTGGGCTAGCGACGGTAACGTACATGAGCAGTTCTTC
-,-,TRBV7-8,TRBJ2-7,CASSLGRGGVYEQYF,TGTGCCAGCAGCTTAGGCAGGGGGGGAGTCTACGAGCAGTACTTC
-,once,TRBV15,TRBJ1-5,CATSSDTDQPQHF,TGTGCCACCAGCAGTGACACCGATCAGCCCCAGCATTTT
-,-,TRBV5-1,TRBJ2-2,CASSPRVGTGELFF,TGCGCCAGCAGCCCGCGGGTGGGAACCGGGGAGCTGTTTTTT
-,-,TRBV28,TRBJ2-7,CASSFPFVSATPRERYEQYF,TGTGCCAGCAGTTTCCCCTTTGTTTCGGCGACGCCTAGGGAACGCTACGAGCAGTACTTC
-,-,TRBV4-2,TRBJ2-7,CASSQEGPTVVSYEQYF,TGTGCCAGCAGCCAAGAAGGGCCGACAGTTGTCTCCTACGAGCAGTACTTC
-,many,TRBV5-1,TRBJ1-1,CASSPGTREAEAFF,TGCGCCAGCAGCCCCGGGACGAGGGAGGCTGAAGCTTTCTTT
-,once,TRBV4-1,TRBJ2-1,CASSQEALPRGTYNEQSF,TGCGCCAGCAGCCAAGAGGCCTTACCCCGGGGAACTTACAATGAGCAGTCCTTC
-,-,TRBV12-3/TRBV12-4,TRBJ1-5,CASSFWAHQPQHF,TGTGCCAGCAGTTTTTGGGCCCATCAGCCCCAGCATTTT
TRBD1,few,TRBV20-1,TRBJ2-5,CSARFRDRGETQYF,TGCAGTGCCAGATTCCGGGACAGGGGAGAGACCCAGTACTTC
TRBD2,few,TRBV18,TRBJ2-3,CASSPWTSATDTQYF,TGTGCCAGCTCACCGTGGACTAGCGCCACAGATACGCAGTATTTT
-,-,TRBV28,TRBJ2-7,CASSLFLDSGGYEQYF,TGTGCCAGCAGTTTATTTTTGGACAGTGGAGGCTACGAGCAGTACTTC
-,many,TRBV7-7,TRBJ2-3,CASSLGVGTDTQYF,TGTGCTAGCAGCTTAGGAGTCGGGACAGATACGCAGTATTTT
-,few,TRBV5-1,TRBJ1-2,CASSLYDPGPYGYTF,TGCGCCAGCAGCTTGTACGATCCAGGTCCCTATGGCTACACCTTC